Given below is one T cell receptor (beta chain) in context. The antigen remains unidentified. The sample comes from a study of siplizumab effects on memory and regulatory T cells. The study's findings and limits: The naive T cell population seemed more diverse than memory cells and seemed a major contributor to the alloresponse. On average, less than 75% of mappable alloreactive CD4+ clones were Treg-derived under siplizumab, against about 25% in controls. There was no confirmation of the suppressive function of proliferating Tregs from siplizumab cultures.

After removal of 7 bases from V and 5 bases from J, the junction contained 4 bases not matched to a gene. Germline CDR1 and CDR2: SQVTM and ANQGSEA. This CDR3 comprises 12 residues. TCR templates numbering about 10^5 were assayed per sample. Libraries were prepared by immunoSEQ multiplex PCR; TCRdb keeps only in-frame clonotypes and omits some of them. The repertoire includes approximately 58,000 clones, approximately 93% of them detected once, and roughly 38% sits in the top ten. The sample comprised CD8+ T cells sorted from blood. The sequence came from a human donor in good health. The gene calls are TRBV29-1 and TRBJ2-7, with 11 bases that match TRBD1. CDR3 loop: CSGGQGADEQYF. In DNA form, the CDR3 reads TGCAGCGGAGGACAGGGGGCCGACGAGCAGTACTTC.